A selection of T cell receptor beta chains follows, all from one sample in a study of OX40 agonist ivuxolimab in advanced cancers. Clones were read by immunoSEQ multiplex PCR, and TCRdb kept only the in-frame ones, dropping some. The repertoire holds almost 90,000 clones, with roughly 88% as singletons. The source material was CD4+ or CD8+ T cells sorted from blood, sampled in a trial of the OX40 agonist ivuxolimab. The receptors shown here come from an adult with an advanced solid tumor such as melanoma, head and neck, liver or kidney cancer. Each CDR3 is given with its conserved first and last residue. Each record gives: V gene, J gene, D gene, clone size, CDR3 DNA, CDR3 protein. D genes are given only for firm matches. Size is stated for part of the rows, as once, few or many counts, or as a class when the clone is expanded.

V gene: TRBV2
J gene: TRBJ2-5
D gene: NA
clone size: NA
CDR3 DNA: TGTGCCAGCAGTGAAATTACGGACCAAGAGACCCAGTACTTC
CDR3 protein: CASSEITDQETQYF

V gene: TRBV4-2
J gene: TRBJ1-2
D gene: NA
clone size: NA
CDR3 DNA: TGTGCCAGCAGCCAAGGACAAGGGGGTTATGGCTACACCTTC
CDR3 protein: CASSQGQGGYGYTF

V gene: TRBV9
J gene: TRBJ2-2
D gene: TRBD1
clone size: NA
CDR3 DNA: TGTGCCAGCAGCCCTTTCGGACAGGGGGCCACCGGGGAGCTGTTTTTT
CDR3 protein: CASSPFGQGATGELFF

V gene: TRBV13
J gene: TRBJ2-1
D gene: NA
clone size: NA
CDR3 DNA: TGTGCCAGCAGACCCGACGGCCCGTTGATGGATGAGCAGTTCTTC
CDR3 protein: CASRPDGPLMDEQFF

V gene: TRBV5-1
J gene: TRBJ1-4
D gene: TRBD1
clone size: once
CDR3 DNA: TGCGCCAGCAGCTGGGTGGGGACAGGGACTAATGAAAAACTGTTTTTT
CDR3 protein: CASSWVGTGTNEKLFF

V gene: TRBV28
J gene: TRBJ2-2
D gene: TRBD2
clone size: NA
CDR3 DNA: TGTGCCAGCAGTTCCGGACTAGCGGGAACCGGGGAGCTGTTTTTT
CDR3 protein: CASSSGLAGTGELFF

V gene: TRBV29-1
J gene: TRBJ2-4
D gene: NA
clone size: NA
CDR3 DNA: TGCAGCGTTGAACAGAACAAAAACATTCAGTACTTC
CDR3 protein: CSVEQNKNIQYF

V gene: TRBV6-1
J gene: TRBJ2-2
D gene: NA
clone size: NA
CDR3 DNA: TGTGCCAGCAGTGAACAGGGAAACACCGGGGAGCTGTTTTTT
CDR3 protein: CASSEQGNTGELFF

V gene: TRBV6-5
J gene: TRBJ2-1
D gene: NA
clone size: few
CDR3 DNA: TGTGCCAGCATGGGGGGCCGAGGTAATGAGCAGTTCTTC
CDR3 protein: CASMGGRGNEQFF

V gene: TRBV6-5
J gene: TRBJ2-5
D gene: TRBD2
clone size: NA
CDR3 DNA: TGTGCCACTCGGCCGGGACTAACACAAGAGACCCAGTACTTC
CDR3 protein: CATRPGLTQETQYF

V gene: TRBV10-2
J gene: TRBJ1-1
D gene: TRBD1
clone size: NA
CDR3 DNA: TGCGCCAGCAGTGAGGGAAGGGGGCAGGGTGAAGCTTTCTTT
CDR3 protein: CASSEGRGQGEAFF

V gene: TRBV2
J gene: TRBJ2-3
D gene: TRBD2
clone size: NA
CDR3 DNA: TGTGCCAGCAGTGCAACTAGCGGGAGGGCCGGGGCAGATACGCAGTATTTT
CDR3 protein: CASSATSGRAGADTQYF

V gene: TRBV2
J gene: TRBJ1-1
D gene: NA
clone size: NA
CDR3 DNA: TGTGCCAGCAGTGAAGCCTTATTGGTCACTGAAGCTTTCTTT
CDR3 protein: CASSEALLVTEAFF

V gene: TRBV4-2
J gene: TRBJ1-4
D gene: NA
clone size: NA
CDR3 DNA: TGTGCCAGCAGCCGCAGGGCAGGGTCAGATGAAAAACTGTTTTTT
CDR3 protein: CASSRRAGSDEKLFF

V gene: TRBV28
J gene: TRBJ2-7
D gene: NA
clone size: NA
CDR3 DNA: TGTGCCAGCACCACCGGGACACTCTCCTACGAGCAGTACTTC
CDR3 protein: CASTTGTLSYEQYF

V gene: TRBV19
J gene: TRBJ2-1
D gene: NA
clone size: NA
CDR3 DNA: TGTGCCAGTAGTACCGCTAGCGACTACAATGAGCAGTTCTTC
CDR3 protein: CASSTASDYNEQFF

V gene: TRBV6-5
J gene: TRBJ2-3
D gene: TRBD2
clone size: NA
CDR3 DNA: TGTGCCAGCACCCTAGCGGGACCTAGCACAGATACGCAGTATTTT
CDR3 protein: CASTLAGPSTDTQYF

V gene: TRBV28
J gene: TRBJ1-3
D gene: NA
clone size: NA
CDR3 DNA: TGTGCCAGCAGTTTGGCAGGAGGATCGGGAAACACCATATATTTT
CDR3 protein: CASSLAGGSGNTIYF

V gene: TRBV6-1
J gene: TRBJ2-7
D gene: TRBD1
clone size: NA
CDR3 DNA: TGTGCCAGCAGTGCAGACAGGGTCTCCTACGAGCAGTACTTC
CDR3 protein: CASSADRVSYEQYF

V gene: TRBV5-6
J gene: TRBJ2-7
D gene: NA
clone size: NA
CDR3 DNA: TGTGCCAGCAGCCTCTTCGGGTACGAGCAGTACTTC
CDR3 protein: CASSLFGYEQYF

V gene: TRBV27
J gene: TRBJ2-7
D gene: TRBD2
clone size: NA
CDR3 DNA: TGTGCCAGCAAGCCGTGGGCGGGAGCGGACGAGCAGTACTTC
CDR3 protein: CASKPWAGADEQYF

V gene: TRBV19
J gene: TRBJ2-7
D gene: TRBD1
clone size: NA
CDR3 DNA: TGTGCCAGTAGCCCCCTCGGGACAGGGGTCTCCTACGAGCAGTACTTC
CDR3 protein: CASSPLGTGVSYEQYF

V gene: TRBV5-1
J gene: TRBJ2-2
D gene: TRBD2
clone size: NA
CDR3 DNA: TGCGCCAGCAGCTTGATTGCGGGAGGATTGAACACCGGGGAGCTGTTTTTT
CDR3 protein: CASSLIAGGLNTGELFF

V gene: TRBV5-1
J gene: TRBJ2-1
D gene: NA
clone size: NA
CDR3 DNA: TGCGCCAGCAGCGGCGGAGGGGACTACAATGAGCAGTTCTTC
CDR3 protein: CASSGGGDYNEQFF

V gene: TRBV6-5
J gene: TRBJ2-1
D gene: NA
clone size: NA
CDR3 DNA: TGTGCCAGCAGTTACTCCGGGACTTTAGGCAATGAGCAGTTCTTC
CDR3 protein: CASSYSGTLGNEQFF

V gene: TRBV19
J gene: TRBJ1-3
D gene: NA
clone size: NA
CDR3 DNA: TGTGCCAGTAGTATCCCCTCGCTGAGGACTGGAAACACCATATATTTT
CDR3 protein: CASSIPSLRTGNTIYF

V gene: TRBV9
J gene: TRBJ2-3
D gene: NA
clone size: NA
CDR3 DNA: TGTGCCAGCAGCGTAGAAGGTACAGATCTAGCTAGCACAGATACGCAGTATTTT
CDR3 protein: CASSVEGTDLASTDTQYF

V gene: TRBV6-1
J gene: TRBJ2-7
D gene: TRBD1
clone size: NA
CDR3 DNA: TGTGCCAGCAGGCCCGACAGGGTTCCTGGATACGAGCAGTACTTC
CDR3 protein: CASRPDRVPGYEQYF

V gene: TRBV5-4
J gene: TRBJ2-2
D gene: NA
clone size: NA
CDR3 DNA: TGTGCCAGCAGAACCATTGAGAGGACCGGGGAGCTGTTTTTT
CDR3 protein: CASRTIERTGELFF

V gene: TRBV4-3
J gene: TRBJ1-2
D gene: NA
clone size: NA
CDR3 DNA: TGCGCCAGCAGCCCAACTTTCGGTTATGGCTACACCTTC
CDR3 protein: CASSPTFGYGYTF

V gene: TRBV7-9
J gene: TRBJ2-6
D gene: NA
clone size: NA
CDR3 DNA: TGTGCCAGCACAAAAGGGGGGATGTCCTCTGGGGCCAACGTCCTGACTTTC
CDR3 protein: CASTKGGMSSGANVLTF

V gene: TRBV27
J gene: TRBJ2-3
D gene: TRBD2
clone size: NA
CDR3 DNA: TGTGCCAGCAGCAAGACTAGCGGGAGGGCCGGGGTTAGCACAGATACGCAGTATTTT
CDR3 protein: CASSKTSGRAGVSTDTQYF

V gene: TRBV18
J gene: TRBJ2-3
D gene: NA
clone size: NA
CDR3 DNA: TGTGCCAGCTCACCACTAGCACCAGATACGCAGTATTTT
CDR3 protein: CASSPLAPDTQYF

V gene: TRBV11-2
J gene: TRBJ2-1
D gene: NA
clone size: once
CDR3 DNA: TGTGCCAGCAGCTTAGTAACTGGGGGGAATGAGCAGTTCTTC
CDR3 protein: CASSLVTGGNEQFF

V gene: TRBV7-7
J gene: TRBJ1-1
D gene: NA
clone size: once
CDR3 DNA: TGTGCCAGCAGCTCCCAGGCGAACACTGAAGCTTTCTTT
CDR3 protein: CASSSQANTEAFF

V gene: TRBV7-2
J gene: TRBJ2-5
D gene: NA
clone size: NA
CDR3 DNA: TGTGCCAGCAGCTTACAATCGGGGCACGGGGAGACCCAGTACTTC
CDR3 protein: CASSLQSGHGETQYF

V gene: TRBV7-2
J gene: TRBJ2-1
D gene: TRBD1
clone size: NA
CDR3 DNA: TGTGCCAGCAGGGGACAGGGAGCTTACAATGAGCAGTTCTTC
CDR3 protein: CASRGQGAYNEQFF

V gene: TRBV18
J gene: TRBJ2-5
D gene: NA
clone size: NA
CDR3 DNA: TGTGCCAGCTCACAGATTATGGCAGGGGCGAGGGAGACCCAGTACTTC
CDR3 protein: CASSQIMAGARETQYF

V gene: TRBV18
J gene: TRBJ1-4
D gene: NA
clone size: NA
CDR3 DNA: TGTGCCAGCTCGCCTCAGGGGCGCACTAATGAAAAACTGTTTTTT
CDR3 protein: CASSPQGRTNEKLFF

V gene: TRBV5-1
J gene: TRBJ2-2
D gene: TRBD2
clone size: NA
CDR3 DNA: TGCGCCAGCACCTATAGCGGGAGAGTTAACACCGGGGAGCTGTTTTTT
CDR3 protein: CASTYSGRVNTGELFF

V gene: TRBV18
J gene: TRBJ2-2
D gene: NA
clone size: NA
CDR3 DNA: TGTGCCAGCTCACTAGGACTTAACACCGGGGAGCTGTTTTTT
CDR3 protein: CASSLGLNTGELFF

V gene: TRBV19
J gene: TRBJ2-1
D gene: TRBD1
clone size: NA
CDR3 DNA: TGTGCCAGTAATCGCGGGACAGGCGGCAATGAGCAGTTCTTC
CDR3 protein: CASNRGTGGNEQFF

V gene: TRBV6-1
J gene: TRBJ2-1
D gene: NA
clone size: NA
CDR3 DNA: TGTGCCAGCAGTGAAATCTTTACCGGCAATGAGCAGTTCTTC
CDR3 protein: CASSEIFTGNEQFF

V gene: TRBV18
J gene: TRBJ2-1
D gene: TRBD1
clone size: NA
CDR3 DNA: TGTGCCAGCTCCCGGACAGGGGATATGTACAATGAGCAGTTCTTC
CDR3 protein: CASSRTGDMYNEQFF

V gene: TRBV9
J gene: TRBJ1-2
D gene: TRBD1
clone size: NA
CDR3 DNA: TGTGCCAGCAGCCCGGACAGGGGCTATGGCTACACCTTC
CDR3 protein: CASSPDRGYGYTF

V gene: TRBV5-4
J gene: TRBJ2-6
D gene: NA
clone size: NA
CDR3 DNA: TGTGCCAGCAGCTTGGTTGGTAGCGTTGGGGCCAACGTCCTGACTTTC
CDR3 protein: CASSLVGSVGANVLTF

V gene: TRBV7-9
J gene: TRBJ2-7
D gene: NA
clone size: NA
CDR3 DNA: TGTGCCAGCAGCCCCCTGGGGTCCTACGAGCAGTACTTC
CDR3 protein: CASSPLGSYEQYF

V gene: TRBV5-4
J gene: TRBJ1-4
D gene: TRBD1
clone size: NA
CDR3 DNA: TGTGCCAGCAGCAGCACCGGGACAGGGGATGAAAAACTGTTTTTT
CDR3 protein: CASSSTGTGDEKLFF

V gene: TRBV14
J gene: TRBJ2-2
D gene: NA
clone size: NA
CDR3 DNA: TGTGCCAGCAGACAAATAGGGTCTAGCAGCACCGGGGAGCTGTTTTTT
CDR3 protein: CASRQIGSSSTGELFF

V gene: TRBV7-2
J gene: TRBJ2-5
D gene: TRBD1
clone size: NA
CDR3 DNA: TGTGCCAGCAGCCCCGGGACAGGGCCAGAGACCCAGTACTTC
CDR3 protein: CASSPGTGPETQYF

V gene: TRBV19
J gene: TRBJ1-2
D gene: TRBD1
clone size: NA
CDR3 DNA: TGTGCCAGTAGTATCGTTCCAGGGGGCAGCGTCTATGGCTACACCTTC
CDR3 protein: CASSIVPGGSVYGYTF

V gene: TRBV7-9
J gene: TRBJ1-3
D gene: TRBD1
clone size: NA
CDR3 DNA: TGTGCCAGCAGCCCCGGACAGGGGCCTGGAAACACCATATATTTT
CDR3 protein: CASSPGQGPGNTIYF

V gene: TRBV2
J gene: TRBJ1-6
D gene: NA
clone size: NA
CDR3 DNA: TGTGCCAGCAGTCCCCTTCTTAATTCACCCCTCCACTTT
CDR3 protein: CASSPLLNSPLHF

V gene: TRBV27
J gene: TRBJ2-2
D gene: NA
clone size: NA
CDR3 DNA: TGTGCCAGCAGTTCCCCGACACTAGCACCCGGGGAGCTGTTTTTT
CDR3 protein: CASSSPTLAPGELFF

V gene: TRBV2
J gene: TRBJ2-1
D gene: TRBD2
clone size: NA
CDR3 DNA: TGTGCCAGCAGTGTCGGCGGGGGGACCCGGAATGAGCAGTTCTTC
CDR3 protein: CASSVGGGTRNEQFF